Listed below are T cell receptor beta chains from one sample, sequenced in a study of identical twins. MiXCR, applied by TCRdb to the 5' RACE reads, yields one record per CDR3 protein. This table holds approximately 600,000 distinct CDR3 sequences, about 7.1% found once. These data are also associated with another study on yellow fever vaccine responses in identical twins.

Sequenced: PBMCs. These receptors came from a woman aged 18-35 years in good health. The CDR3 runs from the conserved cysteine through the conserved F or W. The order of the fields is J gene, clone size, V gene, D gene, CDR3 DNA, CDR3 protein. A D gene is named only where the DNA matches it firmly. The listing skips clone size in some rows; elsewhere it reads once, few, many or a size class.

TRBJ2-5	few	TRBV11-2	TRBD1	TGTGCCAGCAGCCCGACAGGGCATCGAGAGACCCAGTACTTC	CASSPTGHRETQYF
TRBJ1-2	-	TRBV4-1	TRBD1	TGCGCCAGCAGCCAAGATTGGGGACAGTACGGCTATGGCTACACCTTC	CASSQDWGQYGYGYTF
TRBJ1-1	many	TRBV4-2	-	TGTGCCAGCAGCCAAGATTGGAACACTGAAGCTTTCTTT	CASSQDWNTEAFF
TRBJ1-3	-	TRBV12-3/TRBV12-4	-	TGTGCCAGCAGAGGACGAGGCTCTGGAAACACCATATATTTT	CASRGRGSGNTIYF
TRBJ2-1	many	TRBV5-1	TRBD2	TGCGCCAGCAGCGATGGGGGGGGTTCCTACAATGAGCAGTTCTTC	CASSDGGGSYNEQFF
TRBJ2-1	few	TRBV20-1	-	TGCAGTGCTAGTCCCCTACTAGGGAGCTCCTACAATGAGCAGTTCTTC	CSASPLLGSSYNEQFF
TRBJ2-7	many	TRBV5-1	-	TGCGCCAGCAGCTTGGCCGGTCACTCCTACGAGCAGTACTTC	CASSLAGHSYEQYF
TRBJ1-4	few	TRBV7-2	-	TGTGCCAGCAGCTTAGCCCGCCCGGGTGTTAATGAAAAACTGTTTTTT	CASSLARPGVNEKLFF
TRBJ2-3	few	TRBV5-1	-	TGCGCCAGCAGCTTGGGAGAAACAGATACGCAGTATTTT	CASSLGETDTQYF
TRBJ2-1	many	TRBV7-9	TRBD2	TGTGCCAGCAGCTTACAGGGGACTAGCGGTTACAATGAGCAGTTCTTC	CASSLQGTSGYNEQFF
TRBJ2-2	few	TRBV20-1	-	TGCAGTGCTAGTTTCATCGGCAACACCGGGGAGCTGTTTTTT	CSASFIGNTGELFF
TRBJ1-1	few	TRBV6-2/TRBV6-3	-	TGTGCCAGCAAAAAGTTGGGGGATTCCACTGAAGCTTTCTTT	CASKKLGDSTEAFF
TRBJ1-1	-	TRBV4-1	-	TGCGCCAGCAGCCAATTTCTGGGGGGCCCCGGGATGAACACTGAAGCTTTCTTT	CASSQFLGGPGMNTEAFF
TRBJ1-1	few	TRBV24-1	-	TGTGCCACCAGTGGTACCAGGGGTACCAACACTGAAGCTTTCTTT	CATSGTRGTNTEAFF
TRBJ2-3	few	TRBV21-1	-	TGTGCCAGCAGCCTGGAATCGGGGATTCTTCGCACAGATACGCAGTATTTT	CASSLESGILRTDTQYF
TRBJ2-1	-	TRBV20-1	TRBD2	TGCAGTGCTAGAGCCCAGGGTAGCGGGAACTACAATGAGCAGTTCTTC	CSARAQGSGNYNEQFF
TRBJ2-3	-	TRBV9	-	TGTGCCAGCAGCGTAGGACTAGGAGCAGATACGCAGTATTTT	CASSVGLGADTQYF
TRBJ1-5	many	TRBV20-1	-	TGCAGTGCTTCGACAGAGGGAGTTATCTATGGCAATCAGCCCCAGCATTTT	CSASTEGVIYGNQPQHF
TRBJ2-3	few	TRBV24-1	-	TGTGCCACCAGTGATCCATACACAGATACGCAGTATTTT	CATSDPYTDTQYF
TRBJ2-1	many	TRBV5-1	-	TGCGCCAGCTGGTCGCAGGGGTCCTACAATGAGCAGTTCTTC	CASWSQGSYNEQFF
TRBJ2-5	-	TRBV7-8	TRBD1	TGTGCCAGCAGCTTTGAGCCGGGACAGGTGGAAGAGACCCAGTACTTC	CASSFEPGQVEETQYF
TRBJ2-5	many	TRBV2	TRBD1	TGTGCCAGCAGACGGGACAGGGGAGAGACCCAGTACTTC	CASRRDRGETQYF
TRBJ2-2	-	TRBV12-3/TRBV12-4	TRBD1	TGTGCCAGCAGTCTTACAGGGGCTGGCACCGGGGAGCTGTTTTTT	CASSLTGAGTGELFF